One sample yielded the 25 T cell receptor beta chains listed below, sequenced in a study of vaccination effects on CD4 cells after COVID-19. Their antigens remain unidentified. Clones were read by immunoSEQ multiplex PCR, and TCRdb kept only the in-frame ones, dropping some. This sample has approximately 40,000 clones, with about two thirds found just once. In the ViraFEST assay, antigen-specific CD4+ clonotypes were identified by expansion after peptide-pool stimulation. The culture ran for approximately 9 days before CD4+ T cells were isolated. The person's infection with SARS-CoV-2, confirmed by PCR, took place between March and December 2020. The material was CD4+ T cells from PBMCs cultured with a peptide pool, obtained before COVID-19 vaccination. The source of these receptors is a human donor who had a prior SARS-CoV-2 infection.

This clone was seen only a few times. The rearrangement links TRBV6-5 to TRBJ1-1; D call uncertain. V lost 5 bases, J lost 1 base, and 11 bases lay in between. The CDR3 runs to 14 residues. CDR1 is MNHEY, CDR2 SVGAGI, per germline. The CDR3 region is CASSRIRRNTEAFF. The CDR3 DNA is TGTGCCAGCAGTCGTATCAGGAGGAACACTGAAGCTTTCTTT.

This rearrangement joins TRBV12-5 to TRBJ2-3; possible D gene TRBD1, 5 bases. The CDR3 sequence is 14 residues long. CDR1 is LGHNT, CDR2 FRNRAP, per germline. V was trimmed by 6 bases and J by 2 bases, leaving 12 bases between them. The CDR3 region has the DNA TGTGCTAGTGGACAGGACCTTCCCACAGATACGCAGTATTTT. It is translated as CASGQDLPTDTQYF.

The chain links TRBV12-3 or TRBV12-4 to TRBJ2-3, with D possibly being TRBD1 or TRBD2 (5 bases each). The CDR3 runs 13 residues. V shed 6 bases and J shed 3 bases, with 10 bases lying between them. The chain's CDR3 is CASRGDSTDTQYF. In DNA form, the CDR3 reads TGTGCCAGCAGGGGGGATTCTACAGATACGCAGTATTTT.

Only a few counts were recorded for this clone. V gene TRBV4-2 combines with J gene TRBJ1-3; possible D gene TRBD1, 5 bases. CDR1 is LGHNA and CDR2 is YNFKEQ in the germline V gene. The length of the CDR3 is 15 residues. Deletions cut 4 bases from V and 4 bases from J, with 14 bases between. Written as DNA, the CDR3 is TGTGCCAGCAGCCGCCAACGGGCAGGGGGAAACACCATATATTTT. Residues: CASSRQRAGGNTIYF.

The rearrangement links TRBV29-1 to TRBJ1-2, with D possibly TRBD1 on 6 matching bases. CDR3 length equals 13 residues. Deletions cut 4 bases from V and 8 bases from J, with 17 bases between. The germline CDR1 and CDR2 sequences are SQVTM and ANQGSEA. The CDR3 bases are TGCAGCGTTGTCAGGTTGGGAGGGGGAGGCTACACCTTC. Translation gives CSVVRLGGGGYTF.

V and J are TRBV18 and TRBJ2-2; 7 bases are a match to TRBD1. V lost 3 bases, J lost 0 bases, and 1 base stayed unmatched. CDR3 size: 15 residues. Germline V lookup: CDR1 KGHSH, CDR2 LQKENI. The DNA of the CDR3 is TGTGCCAGCTCACCGGGACAGACGAACACCGGGGAGCTGTTTTTT. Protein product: CASSPGQTNTGELFF. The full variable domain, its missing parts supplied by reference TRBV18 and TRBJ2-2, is NAGVMQNPRHLVRRRGQEARLRCSPMKGHSHVYWYRQLPEEGLKFMVYLQKENIIDESGMPKERFSAEFPKEGPSILRIQQVVRGDSAAYFCASSPGQTNTGELFFGEGSRLTVL.

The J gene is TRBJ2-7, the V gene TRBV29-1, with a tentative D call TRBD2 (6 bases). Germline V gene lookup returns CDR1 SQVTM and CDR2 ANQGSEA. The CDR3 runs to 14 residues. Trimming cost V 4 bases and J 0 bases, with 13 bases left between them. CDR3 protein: CSVVSGGSSYEQYF. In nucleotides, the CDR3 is TGCAGCGTTGTGTCCGGGGGAAGCTCCTACGAGCAGTACTTC.

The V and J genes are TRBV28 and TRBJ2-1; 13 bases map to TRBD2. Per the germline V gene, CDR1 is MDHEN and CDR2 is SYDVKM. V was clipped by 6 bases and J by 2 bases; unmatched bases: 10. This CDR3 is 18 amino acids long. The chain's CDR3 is CASSPRTTSGGPYNEQFF. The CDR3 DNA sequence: TGTGCCAGCAGCCCTCGAACGACTAGCGGGGGGCCCTACAATGAGCAGTTCTTC.

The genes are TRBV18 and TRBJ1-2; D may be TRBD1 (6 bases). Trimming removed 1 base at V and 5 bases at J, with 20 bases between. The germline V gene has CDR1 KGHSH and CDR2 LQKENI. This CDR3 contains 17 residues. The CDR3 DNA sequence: TGTGCCAGCTCACCACAGCAGGGGCTTACTGGTGGATATGGCTACACCTTC. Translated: CASSPQQGLTGGYGYTF.

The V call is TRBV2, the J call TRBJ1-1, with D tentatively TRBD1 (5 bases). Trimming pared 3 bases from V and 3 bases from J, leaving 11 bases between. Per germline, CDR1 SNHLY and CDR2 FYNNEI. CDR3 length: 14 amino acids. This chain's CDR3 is CASSDHGGDTEAFF. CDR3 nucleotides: TGTGCCAGCAGTGATCATGGAGGGGACACTGAAGCTTTCTTT.

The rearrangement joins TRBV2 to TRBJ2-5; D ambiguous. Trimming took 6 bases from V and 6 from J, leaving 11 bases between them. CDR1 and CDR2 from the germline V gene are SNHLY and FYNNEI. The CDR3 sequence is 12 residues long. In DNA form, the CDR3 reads TGTGCCAGCAGGGTCGTTGGTCAGACCCAGTACTTC. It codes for CASRVVGQTQYF. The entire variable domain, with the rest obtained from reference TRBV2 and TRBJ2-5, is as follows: EPEVTQTPSHQVTQMGQEVILRCVPISNHLYFYWYRQILGQKVEFLVSFYNNEISEKSEIFDDQFSVERPDGSNFTLKIRSTKLEDSAMYFCASRVVGQTQYFGPGTRLLVL.

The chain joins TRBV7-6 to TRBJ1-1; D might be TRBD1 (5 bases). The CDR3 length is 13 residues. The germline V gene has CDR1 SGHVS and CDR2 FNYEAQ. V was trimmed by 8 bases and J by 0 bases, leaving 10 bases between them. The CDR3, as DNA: TGTGCCAGCGGGGCAGACTTGAACACTGAAGCTTTCTTT. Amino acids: CASGADLNTEAFF.

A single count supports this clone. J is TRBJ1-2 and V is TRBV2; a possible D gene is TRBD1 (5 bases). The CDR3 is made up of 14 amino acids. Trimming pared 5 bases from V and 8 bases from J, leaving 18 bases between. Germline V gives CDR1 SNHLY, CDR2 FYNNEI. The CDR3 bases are TGTGCCAGCAGTCGATATGGGGGAGTGGAGGGCTACACCTTC. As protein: CASSRYGGVEGYTF.

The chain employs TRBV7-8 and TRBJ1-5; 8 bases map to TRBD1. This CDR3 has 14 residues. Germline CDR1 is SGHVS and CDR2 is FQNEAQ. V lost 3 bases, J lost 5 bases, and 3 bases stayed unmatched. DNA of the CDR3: TGTGCCAGCAGCTTGGACAGGGAGGATCAGCCCCAGCATTTT. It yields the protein CASSLDREDQPQHF.

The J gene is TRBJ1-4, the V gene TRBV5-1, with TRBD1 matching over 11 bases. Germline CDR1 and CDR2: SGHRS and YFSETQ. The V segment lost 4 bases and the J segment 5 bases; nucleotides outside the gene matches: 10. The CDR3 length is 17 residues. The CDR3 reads CASSVGQGAPFNEKLFF. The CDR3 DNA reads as TGCGCCAGCAGCGTAGGACAGGGGGCCCCTTTCAATGAAAAACTGTTTTTT.

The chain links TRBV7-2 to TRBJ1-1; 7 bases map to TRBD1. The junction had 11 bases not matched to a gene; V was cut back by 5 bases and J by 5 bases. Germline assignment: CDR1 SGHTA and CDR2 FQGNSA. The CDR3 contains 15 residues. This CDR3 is CASSGQAEDGTEAFF. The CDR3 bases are TGTGCCAGCAGCGGACAGGCAGAGGATGGTACTGAAGCTTTCTTT.

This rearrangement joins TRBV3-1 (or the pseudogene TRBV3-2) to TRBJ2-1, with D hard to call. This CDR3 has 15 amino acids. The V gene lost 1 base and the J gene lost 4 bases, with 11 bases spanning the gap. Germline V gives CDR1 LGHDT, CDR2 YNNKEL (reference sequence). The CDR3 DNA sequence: TGTGCCAGCAGCCAAGGGGTTCCTAGATACAATGAGCAGTTCTTC. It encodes CASSQGVPRYNEQFF.

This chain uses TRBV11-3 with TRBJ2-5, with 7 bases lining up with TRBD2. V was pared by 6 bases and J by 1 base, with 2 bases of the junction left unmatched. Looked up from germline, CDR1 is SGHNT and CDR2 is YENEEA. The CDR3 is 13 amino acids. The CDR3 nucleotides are TGTGCCAGCAGAGCTAGCGGCCAAGAGACCCAGTACTTC. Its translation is CASRASGQETQYF.

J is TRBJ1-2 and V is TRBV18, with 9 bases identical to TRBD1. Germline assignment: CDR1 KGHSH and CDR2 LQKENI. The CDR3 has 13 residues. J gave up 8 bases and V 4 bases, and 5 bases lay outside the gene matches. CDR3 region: CASSRDREGGYTF. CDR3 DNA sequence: TGTGCCAGCTCACGGGACAGGGAGGGCGGCTACACCTTC.

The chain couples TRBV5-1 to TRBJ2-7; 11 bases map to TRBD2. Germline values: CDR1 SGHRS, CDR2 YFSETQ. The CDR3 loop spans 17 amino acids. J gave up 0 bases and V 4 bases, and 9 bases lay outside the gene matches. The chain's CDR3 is CASSGRLAGFFSYEQYF. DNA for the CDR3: TGCGCCAGCAGCGGGAGACTAGCGGGGTTTTTCTCCTACGAGCAGTACTTC.

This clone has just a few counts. The CDR3 DNA reads as TGTGCTAGTGGCTCAAGTCCCCTTTTTAGCTACACGGATACGCAGTATTTT. Protein product: CASGSSPLFSYTDTQYF. The V call is TRBV12-5, the J call TRBJ2-3, with D uncertain. The CDR3 sequence is 17 residues long. Germline V gene data show CDR1 as LGHNT and CDR2 as FRNRAP. The germline V and J ends were trimmed by 6 bases and 6 bases, with 25 bases remaining between them.

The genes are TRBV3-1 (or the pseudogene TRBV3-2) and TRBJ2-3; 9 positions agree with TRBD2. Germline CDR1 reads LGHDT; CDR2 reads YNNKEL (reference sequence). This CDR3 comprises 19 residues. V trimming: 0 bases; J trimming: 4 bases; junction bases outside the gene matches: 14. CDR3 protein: CASSQDRRGGALGPDTQYF. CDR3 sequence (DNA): TGTGCCAGCAGCCAAGATCGGCGCGGGGGGGCTCTAGGCCCAGATACGCAGTATTTT.

The CDR3 here is CASSEVDAETQYF. CDR3 DNA sequence: TGTGCCAGCAGTGAAGTCGACGCGGAGACCCAGTACTTC. The genes are TRBV2 and TRBJ2-5; D remains unclear. From germline, CDR1 is SNHLY and CDR2 FYNNEI. The CDR3 runs to 13 residues. Trimming left V 1 base short and J 5 bases short, with 8 bases between.

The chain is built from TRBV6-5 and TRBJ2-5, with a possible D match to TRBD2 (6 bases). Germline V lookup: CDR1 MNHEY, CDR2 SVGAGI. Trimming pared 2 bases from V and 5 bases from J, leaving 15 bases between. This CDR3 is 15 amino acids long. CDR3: CASSYARDRGETQYF. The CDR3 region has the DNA TGTGCCAGCAGTTACGCAAGGGACCGGGGGGAGACCCAGTACTTC.

The chain's CDR3 is CASSLAVNSYEQYF. The DNA of the CDR3 is TGTGCCAGCAGCTTAGCGGTCAATTCCTACGAGCAGTACTTC. The chain joins TRBV11-3 to TRBJ2-7; D uncertain. The CDR3 totals 14 residues. V was shortened by 1 base and J by 1 base, with 8 bases between the two germline ends. Germline V CDR1 and CDR2: SGHNT, YENEEA.